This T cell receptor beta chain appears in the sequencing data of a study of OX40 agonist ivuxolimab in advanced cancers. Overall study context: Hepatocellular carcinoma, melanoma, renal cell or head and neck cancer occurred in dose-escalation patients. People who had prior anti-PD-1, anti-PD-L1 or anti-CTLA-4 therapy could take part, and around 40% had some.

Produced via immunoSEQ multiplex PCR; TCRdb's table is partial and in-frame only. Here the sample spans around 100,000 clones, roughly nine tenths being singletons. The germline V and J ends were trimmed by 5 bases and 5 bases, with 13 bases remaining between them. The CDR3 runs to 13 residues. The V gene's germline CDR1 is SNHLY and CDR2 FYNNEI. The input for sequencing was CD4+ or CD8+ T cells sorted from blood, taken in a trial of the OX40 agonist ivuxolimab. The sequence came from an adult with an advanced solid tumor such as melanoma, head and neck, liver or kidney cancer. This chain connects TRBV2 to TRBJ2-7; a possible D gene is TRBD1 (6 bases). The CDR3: CASSTGGFNEQYF. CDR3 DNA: TGTGCCAGCAGTACTGGGGGCTTCAACGAGCAGTACTTC. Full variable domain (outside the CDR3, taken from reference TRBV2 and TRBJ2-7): EPEVTQTPSHQVTQMGQEVILRCVPISNHLYFYWYRQILGQKVEFLVSFYNNEISEKSEIFDDQFSVERPDGSNFTLKIRSTKLEDSAMYFCASSTGGFNEQYFGPGTRLTVT.